This record concerns one TCR beta chain sequence. This clone was counted at least ten times. Its antigen specificity is not known. No base quality information exists; no much larger clone differs at one position. The immunoSEQ Assay, a bias-controlled multiplex PCR, was used to amplify TCRbeta CDR3 regions from genomic DNA. Under the source paper's analysis protocol: Nucleated cell counts per sample were estimated from amplification of reference gene primers within the assay. Sequence reads were collapsed and filtered to measure the absolute abundance of every unique TCRbeta CDR3 rearrangement. For each sample, productive Simpson clonality was calculated as the square root of Simpson's diversity index over productive rearrangements. Here the immuneACCESS table is served through TCRdb, limited to in-frame sequences with V and J called. Missing clones are a known gap in these copies; in checked studies unresolved V genes cover under half, and the rest lacks a known reason. D and trimming come from the DNA, and the V and J calls and clone size come from that table. Recorded for this sample are 95,000 to 150,000 clones; around 70% of them occurred a single time. The ten largest clones represent roughly 5.5% of the sample.

The CDR3 contains 14 residues, cysteine and phenylalanine counted. The retained sequence is limited to the CDR3, 42 bases, with the frame set at the first base. V loses 6 bases of germline sequence and J loses 5 bases, and the interval between the two ends is 16 bases. CDR1 and CDR2 are read off the germline V gene as KGHSH and LQKENI. The collaborating institutions used their own protocols to collect whole blood in K2EDTA tubes. For TCRbeta analysis, collaborator samples were shipped as frozen whole blood, as isolated PBMCs, or as DNA extracted from either sample type. The sample comes from a study of blood T cell repertoires in COVID-19 (TCRdb year 2020). With regard to the full study: Samples from collaborators originated in the United States, Italy and Spain and spanned both the acute and convalescent phases of COVID-19. The material from the prospective study consisted of cDNA or gDNA derived from T cells, B-cell-depleted T cells, or PBMCs. Deeply sampled blood TCRbeta repertoires from subjects exposed to, actively infected with, or recovered from COVID-19 were included in the dataset. The repertoires were released in a freely available public database intended as a resource for research on the immune response to SARS-CoV-2. The samples were drawn from the first 160 participants of the ongoing ImmuneRACE study and from 950 to 1,500 subjects provided by 6 global collaborators. Nearly every sample came with metadata listing a de-identified subject ID, COVID-19 status, age in years and sex. Where available, HLA class I and class II types were taken from metadata supplied by the sample provider and were not determined by assay-based typing.

What the research found in general, with its limitations: Clinical and demographic metadata were provided uncurated, with the amount varying by source and participant.

This sequence was found in a man in his 60s with acute or convalescent COVID-19. The rearranged chain carries TRBV18 and TRBJ1-1, and the D gene may be TRBD1, 5 bases matching. The source material was peripheral blood. The CDR3 has the sequence CASSKTGERTEAFF. The nucleotides read TGTGCCAGCTCGAAGACGGGGGAGAGGACTGAAGCTTTCTTT.